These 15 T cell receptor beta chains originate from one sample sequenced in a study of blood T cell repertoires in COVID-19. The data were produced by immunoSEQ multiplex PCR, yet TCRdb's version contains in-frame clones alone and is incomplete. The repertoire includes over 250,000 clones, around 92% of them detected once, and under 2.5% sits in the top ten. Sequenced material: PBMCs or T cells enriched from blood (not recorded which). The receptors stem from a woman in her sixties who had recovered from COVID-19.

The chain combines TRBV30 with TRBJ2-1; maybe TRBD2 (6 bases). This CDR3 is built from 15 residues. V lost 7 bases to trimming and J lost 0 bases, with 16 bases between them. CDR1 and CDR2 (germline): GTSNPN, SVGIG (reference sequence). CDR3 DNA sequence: TGTGCCTATTCCAGTCTAGCGCACTCCTACAATGAGCAGTTCTTC. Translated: CAYSSLAHSYNEQFF.

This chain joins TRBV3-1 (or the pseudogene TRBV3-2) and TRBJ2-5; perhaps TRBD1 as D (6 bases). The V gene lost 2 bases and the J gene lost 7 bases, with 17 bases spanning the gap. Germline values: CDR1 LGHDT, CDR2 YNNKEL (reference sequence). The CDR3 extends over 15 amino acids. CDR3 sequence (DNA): TGTGCCAGCAGCCAACAGGGGACCACTCGGGGGACCCAGTACTTC. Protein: CASSQQGTTRGTQYF.

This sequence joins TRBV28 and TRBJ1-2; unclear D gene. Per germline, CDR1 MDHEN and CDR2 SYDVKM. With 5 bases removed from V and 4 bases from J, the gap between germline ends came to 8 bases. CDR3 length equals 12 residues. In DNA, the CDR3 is TGTGCCAGCAGTACGACTCGCTATGGCTACACCTTC. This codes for CASSTTRYGYTF.

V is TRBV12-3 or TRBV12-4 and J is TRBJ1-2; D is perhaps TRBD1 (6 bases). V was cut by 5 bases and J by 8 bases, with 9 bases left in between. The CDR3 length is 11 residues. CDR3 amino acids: CASSRTVGYTF. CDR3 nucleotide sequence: TGTGCCAGCAGTCGGACAGTAGGCTACACCTTC.

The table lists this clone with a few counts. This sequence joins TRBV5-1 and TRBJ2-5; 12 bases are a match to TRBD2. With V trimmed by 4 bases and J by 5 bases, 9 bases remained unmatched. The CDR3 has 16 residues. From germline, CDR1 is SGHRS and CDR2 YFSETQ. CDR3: CASSQLAGGPEETQYF. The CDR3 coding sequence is TGCGCCAGCAGCCAGCTAGCGGGGGGGCCGGAGGAGACCCAGTACTTC.

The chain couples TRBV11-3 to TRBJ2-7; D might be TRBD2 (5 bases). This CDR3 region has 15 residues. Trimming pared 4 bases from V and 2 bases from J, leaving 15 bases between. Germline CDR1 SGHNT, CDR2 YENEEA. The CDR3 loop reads CASSSARTAAYEQYF. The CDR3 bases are TGTGCCAGCAGCTCGGCCCGGACTGCAGCCTACGAGCAGTACTTC.

In DNA form, the CDR3 reads TGCGCCAGCGGCCCCAGTTTAGCGGCTCCCTACGAGCAGTACTTC. Its protein product is CASGPSLAAPYEQYF. The rearrangement joins TRBV5-1 to TRBJ2-7, with D maybe TRBD2 (6 bases). The germline V and J ends were trimmed by 7 bases and 2 bases, with 19 bases remaining between them. CDR1 and CDR2 (germline): SGHRS, YFSETQ. The CDR3 is made up of 15 amino acids.

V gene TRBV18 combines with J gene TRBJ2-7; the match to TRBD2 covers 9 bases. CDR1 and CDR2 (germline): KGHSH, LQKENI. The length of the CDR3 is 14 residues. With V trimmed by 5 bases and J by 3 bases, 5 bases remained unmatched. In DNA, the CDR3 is TGTGCCAGCTCAGCGCGGGGGGGCCACTACGAGCAGTACTTC. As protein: CASSARGGHYEQYF.

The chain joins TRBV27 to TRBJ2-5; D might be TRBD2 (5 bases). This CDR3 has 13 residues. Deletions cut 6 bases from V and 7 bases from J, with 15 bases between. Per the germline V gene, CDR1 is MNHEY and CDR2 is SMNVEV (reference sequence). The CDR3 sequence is CASSRSGEGTQYF. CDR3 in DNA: TGTGCCAGCAGCCGTTCAGGCGAGGGGACCCAGTACTTC.

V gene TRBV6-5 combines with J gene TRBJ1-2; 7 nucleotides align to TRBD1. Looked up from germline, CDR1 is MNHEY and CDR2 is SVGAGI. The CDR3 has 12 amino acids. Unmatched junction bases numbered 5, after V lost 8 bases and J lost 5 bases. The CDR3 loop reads CASATTGYGYTF. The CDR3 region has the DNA TGTGCCAGCGCGACGACAGGGTATGGCTACACCTTC.

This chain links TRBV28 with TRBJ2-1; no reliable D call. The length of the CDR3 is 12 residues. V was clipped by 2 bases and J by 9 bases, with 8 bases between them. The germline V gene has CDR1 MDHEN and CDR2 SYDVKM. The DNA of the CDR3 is TGTGCCAGCAGTTTAGACTTCCTTGAGCAGTTCTTC. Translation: CASSLDFLEQFF.

CDR3 in DNA: TGTGCCAGCAGCCCCGTGGGCGATGGGGCTTTCTTT. As protein: CASSPVGDGAFF. The V and J genes are TRBV11-3 and TRBJ1-1; D gene uncertain. Germline values: CDR1 SGHNT, CDR2 YENEEA. V lost 5 bases and J lost 11, with 15 bases in between. The CDR3 extends over 12 amino acids.

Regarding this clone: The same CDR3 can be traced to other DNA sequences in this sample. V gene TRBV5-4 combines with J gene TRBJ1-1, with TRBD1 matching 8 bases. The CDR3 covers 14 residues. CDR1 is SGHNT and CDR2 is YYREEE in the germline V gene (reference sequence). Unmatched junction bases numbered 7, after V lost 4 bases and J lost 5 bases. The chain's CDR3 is CASSLGQGRTEAFF. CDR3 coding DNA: TGTGCCAGCAGCCTAGGACAGGGAAGGACTGAAGCTTTCTTT.

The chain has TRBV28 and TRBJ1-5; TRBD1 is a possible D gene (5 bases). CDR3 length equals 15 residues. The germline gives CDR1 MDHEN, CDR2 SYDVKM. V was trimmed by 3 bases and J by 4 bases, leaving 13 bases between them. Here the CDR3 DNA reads TGTGCCAGCAGTTTGAGGCAGGGAGGGAATCAGCCCCAGCATTTT. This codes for CASSLRQGGNQPQHF.

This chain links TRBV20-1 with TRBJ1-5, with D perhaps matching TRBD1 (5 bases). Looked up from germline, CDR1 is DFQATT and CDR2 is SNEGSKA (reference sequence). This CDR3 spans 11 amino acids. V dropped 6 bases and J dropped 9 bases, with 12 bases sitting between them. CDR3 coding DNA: TGCAGTGCCGCGGACACGGCGCCCCAGCATTTT. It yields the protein CSAADTAPQHF.